The rows below give T cell receptor beta chains drawn from one sample of a study of T cells after yellow fever vaccination. TCRdb reanalysed the 5' RACE reads using MiXCR and keeps one entry per CDR3 protein. The sample contains 250,000 to 400,000 distinct CDR3 sequences, around 4.4% of which appear only once. This specimen was PBMCs, taken 15 days after the yellow fever booster vaccination. These receptors all come from a man younger than 30 who received the YFV17D yellow fever vaccine. Each CDR3 is given with its conserved first and last residue. The order of the fields is V gene, J gene, CDR3 protein.

v_gene: TRBV6-5
j_gene: TRBJ1-4
CDR3aa: CASSPWGGVGRKLFF

v_gene: TRBV28
j_gene: TRBJ2-1
CDR3aa: CASTKTPRRNEQFF

v_gene: TRBV7-9
j_gene: TRBJ1-5
CDR3aa: CASSPGGTAYSNQPQHF

v_gene: TRBV23-1
j_gene: TRBJ1-1
CDR3aa: CASSPGTGRTEAFF

v_gene: TRBV15
j_gene: TRBJ2-1
CDR3aa: CATSRDKAGGHEQFF

v_gene: TRBV4-1
j_gene: TRBJ1-5
CDR3aa: CASSLEGGLAQHF

v_gene: TRBV13
j_gene: TRBJ1-2
CDR3aa: CASSSRRQGTVGYYGYTF

v_gene: TRBV7-2
j_gene: TRBJ2-1
CDR3aa: CASSPGLTGNEQFF

v_gene: TRBV11-2
j_gene: TRBJ2-1
CDR3aa: CASSPGLAGSRGEQFF

v_gene: TRBV5-1
j_gene: TRBJ2-1
CDR3aa: CASSLAGQGAYNEQFF